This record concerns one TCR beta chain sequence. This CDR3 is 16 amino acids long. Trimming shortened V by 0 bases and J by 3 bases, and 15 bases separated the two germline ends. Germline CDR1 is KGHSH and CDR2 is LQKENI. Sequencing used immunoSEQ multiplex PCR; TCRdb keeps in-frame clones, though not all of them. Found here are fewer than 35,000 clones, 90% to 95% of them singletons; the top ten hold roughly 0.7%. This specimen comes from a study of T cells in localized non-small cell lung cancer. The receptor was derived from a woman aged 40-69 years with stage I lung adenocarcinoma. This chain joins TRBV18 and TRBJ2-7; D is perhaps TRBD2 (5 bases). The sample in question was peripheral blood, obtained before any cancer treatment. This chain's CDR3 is CASSPPSGGLNYEQYF. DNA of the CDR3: TGTGCCAGCTCACCACCCTCAGGAGGATTAAACTACGAGCAGTACTTC. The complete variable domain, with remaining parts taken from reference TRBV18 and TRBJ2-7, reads NAGVMQNPRHLVRRRGQEARLRCSPMKGHSHVYWYRQLPEEGLKFMVYLQKENIIDESGMPKERFSAEFPKEGPSILRIQQVVRGDSAAYFCASSPPSGGLNYEQYFGPGTRLTVT.